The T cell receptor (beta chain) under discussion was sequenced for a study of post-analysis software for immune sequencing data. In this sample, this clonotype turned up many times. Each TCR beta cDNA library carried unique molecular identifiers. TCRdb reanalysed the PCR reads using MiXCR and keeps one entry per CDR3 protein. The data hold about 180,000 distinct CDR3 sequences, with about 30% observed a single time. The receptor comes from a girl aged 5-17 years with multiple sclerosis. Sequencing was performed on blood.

CDR3 region: CASSLAGLYEQYF. CDR3 bases: TGTGCCAGCAGTTTAGCGGGGCTCTACGAGCAGTACTTC. This chain uses TRBV12-3 or TRBV12-4 with TRBJ2-7, with D perhaps TRBD1 (5 bases). This CDR3 is built from 13 residues. V lost 0 bases and J 3 bases, leaving 6 bases between the germline ends.